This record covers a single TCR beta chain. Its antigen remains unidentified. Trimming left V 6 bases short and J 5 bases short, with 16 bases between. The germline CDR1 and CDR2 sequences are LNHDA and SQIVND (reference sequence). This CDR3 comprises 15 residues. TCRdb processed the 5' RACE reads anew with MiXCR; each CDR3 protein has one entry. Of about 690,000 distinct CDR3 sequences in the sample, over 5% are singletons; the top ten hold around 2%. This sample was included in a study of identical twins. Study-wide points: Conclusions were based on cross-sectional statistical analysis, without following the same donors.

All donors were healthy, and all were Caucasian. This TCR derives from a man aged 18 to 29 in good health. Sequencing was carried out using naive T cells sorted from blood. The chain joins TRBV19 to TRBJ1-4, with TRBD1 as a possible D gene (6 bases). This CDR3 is CASSPPGTLNEKLFF. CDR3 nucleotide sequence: TGTGCCAGTAGCCCCCCAGGGACACTCAATGAAAAACTGTTTTTT.